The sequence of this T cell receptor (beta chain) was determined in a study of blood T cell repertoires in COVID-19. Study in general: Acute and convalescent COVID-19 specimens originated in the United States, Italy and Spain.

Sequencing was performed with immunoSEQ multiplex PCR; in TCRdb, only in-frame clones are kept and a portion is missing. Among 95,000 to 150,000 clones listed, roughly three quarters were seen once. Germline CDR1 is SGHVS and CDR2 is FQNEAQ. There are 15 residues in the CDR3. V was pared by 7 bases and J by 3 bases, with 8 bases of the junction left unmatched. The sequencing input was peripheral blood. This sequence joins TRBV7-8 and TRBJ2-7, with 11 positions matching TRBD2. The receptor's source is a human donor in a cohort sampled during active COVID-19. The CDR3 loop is CASTETGLAVYEQYF. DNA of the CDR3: TGTGCCAGCACCGAAACGGGACTAGCGGTCTACGAGCAGTACTTC.